This entry lists 25 T cell receptor beta chains sequenced from one sample in a study of T cell clonality in common variable immunodeficiency. Whole-study findings and limits: Common variable immunodeficiency TCR beta sequences reportedly had fewer deletions and N-nucleotide insertions.

Profiled with immunoSEQ multiplex PCR; TCRdb holds only in-frame clones, not every one. Altogether just over 25,000 clones were found in the sample, and no singletons occur. Which antigens these TCRs recognize remains unknown. The sequenced material came from peripheral blood mononuclear cells. The source is a human donor with common variable immunodeficiency.

This clone was seen a few times. With the read ending 3 residues before the CDR3 end, the germline J gene is used to fill in that end. The V call is TRBV7-9, the J call TRBJ2-7; weak D call: TRBD1 (6 bases). The germline V and J ends were trimmed by 2 bases and 6 bases, with 8 bases remaining between them. The germline V gene encodes CDR1 SEHNR and CDR2 FQNEAQ (reference sequence). This CDR3 has 12 amino acids. The CDR3 bases that were read are TGTGCCAGCAGCTTATTACAGGGCGAG. Protein: CASSLLQGE. The entire CDR3 sequence reads CASSLLQGEQYF.

Many counts were recorded for this clone. The sequenced CDR3 bases are TGCAGCGTTGGACTCCGGGACAGGGTACGTTACAATGAG. Translation gives CSVGLRDRVRYNE. Given in full, the CDR3 is CSVGLRDRVRYNEQFF. The chain uses TRBV29-1 and TRBJ2-1, with 9 bases fitting TRBD1. The read comes to an end 3 residues before the CDR3 does, leaving the germline J gene to fill in the end. This CDR3 contains 16 residues. J lost 4 bases, V lost 4 bases, and 11 bases had no gene match. Germline lookup yields CDR1 SQVTM and CDR2 ANQGSEA.

At least ten counts were recorded for this clone. The read ends 3 residues before the CDR3 terminus; that terminus is restored from the germline J gene. The chain has TRBV6-2 or TRBV6-3 and TRBJ2-7; TRBD2 matches at 9 bases. The CDR3 loop spans 16 amino acids. CDR1 is MNHEY and CDR2 is SVGEGT in the germline V gene. J gave up 1 base and V 6 bases, and 10 bases lay outside the gene matches. Incomplete CDR3 DNA: TGTGCCAGCAGCTCCTATAGCGGGAGATTATCCTACGAG. It translates to CASSSYSGRLSYE. The whole CDR3 reads CASSSYSGRLSYEQYF.

This clone showed up many times. The sequenced fragment ends 3 residues before the CDR3 boundary, so the rest is inferred from the germline J gene. The chain joins TRBV30 to TRBJ2-5, with D hard to call. The length of the CDR3 is 12 residues. Trimming removed 2 bases at V and 2 bases at J, with 6 bases between. Germline V gene lookup returns CDR1 GTSNPN and CDR2 SVGIG (reference sequence). The CDR3 spells CAWSLGQETQYF. The DNA read from the CDR3 is TGTGCCTGGAGTCTCGGGCAAGAGACC.

This clone appeared many times. The missing CDR3 end, 3 residues past where the read stops, is filled in from the germline J gene. The chain recombines TRBV6-7 with TRBJ1-1; 12 bases fit TRBD1. TRBV6-7 is an ORF, with its function uncertain. The CDR3 spans 15 residues. V lost 9 bases to trimming and J lost 4 bases; unmatched junction nucleotides: 9. CDR3 DNA (partial): TGTGCCAGACCCCTTCGGGACAGGGGGCGCACTGAA. It codes for CARPLRDRGRTE. The complete CDR3 reads CARPLRDRGRTEAFF.

This clone turned up a few times. The read falls 3 residues short of the CDR3 end, and the missing part is taken from the germline J gene. This rearrangement joins TRBV6-2 or TRBV6-3 to TRBJ2-2, with 7 positions matching TRBD2. The CDR3 is made up of 15 amino acids. Germline CDR1 MNHEY, CDR2 SVGEGT. V was clipped by 6 bases and J by 0 bases; unmatched bases: 4. The sequenced CDR3 bases are TGTGCCAGCAGAAGCAGCGGGGCGAACACCGGGGAG. The encoded protein is CASRSSGANTGE. The CDR3, in full, reads CASRSSGANTGELFF.

There are many counts of this clone. The read terminates 3 residues ahead of where the CDR3 ends, so the germline J gene completes it. This chain connects TRBV5-1 to TRBJ2-2; 7 bases match TRBD1. With 3 bases clipped from V and 2 bases from J, the junction kept 7 bases outside the gene matches. The CDR3 has 16 amino acids. Germline CDR1 is SGHRS and CDR2 is YFSETQ. The CDR3 DNA, read in part, is TGCGCCAGCAGCTCGGGTGGGACAGCTAACACCGGGGAG. Translated: CASSSGGTANTGE. The complete CDR3 reads CASSSGGTANTGELFF.

This clone was recorded many times. The DNA ends 3 residues before the CDR3 does, and the rest of the CDR3 is filled in from the germline J gene. The V and J genes are TRBV20-1 and TRBJ2-5; 8 bases line up with TRBD1. Germline assignment: CDR1 DFQATT and CDR2 SNEGSKA (reference sequence). The CDR3 covers 15 residues. Germline trimming cut 4 bases from V and 4 bases from J; bases unmatched to any gene: 11. This chain's CDR3 is CSATRLGTGGETQYF. CDR3 DNA (partial): TGCAGTGCTACTCGTCTCGGGACAGGCGGAGAGACC.

A remark on this clone: The CDR3 end falls 3 residues outside the read, so it is completed with the germline J gene. V usage is TRBV19 and J usage is TRBJ2-3; 9 bases fit TRBD2. The germline CDR1 and CDR2 sequences are LNHDA and SQIVND (reference sequence). The V and J ends lost 3 bases and 3 bases, in that order; junction bases with no gene match: 4. This CDR3 is 15 amino acids long. The sequenced CDR3 bases are TGTGCCAGTAGTATGGGGAGCGGGGGGACAGATACG. Translating it yields CASSMGSGGTDT. The CDR3 reads in full as CASSMGSGGTDTQYF.

In regard to this clone: From the germline J gene comes the end of the CDR3, since the read stops 3 residues before it. The same CDR3 is also encoded by other DNA sequences in this sample. The chain uses TRBV5-4 and TRBJ2-7, with 12 nucleotides matching TRBD1. J was trimmed by 6 bases and V by 0 bases; bases with no gene match: 7. CDR1 SGHNT and CDR2 YYREEE come from the germline V gene (reference sequence). The CDR3 sequence is 16 residues long. The CDR3 bases that were read are TGTGCCAGCAGCTTGGCCCCGGGACAGGGGGCTGGCGAG. Amino acids: CASSLAPGQGAGE. The full-length CDR3 reads as CASSLAPGQGAGEQYF.

This clone appeared many times. The part of the CDR3 DNA that was read is TGTGCCAGCAGGGAACGGAGCGGGAGACAAGAGACC. This gives the protein CASRERSGRQET. The CDR3, in full, reads CASRERSGRQETQYF. This chain uses TRBV2 with TRBJ2-5, with 8 bases matching TRBD2. Read coverage stops 3 residues before the CDR3 terminus; the germline J gene supplies the remainder. Germline values: CDR1 SNHLY, CDR2 FYNNEI. V trimming: 6 bases; J trimming: 2 bases; junction bases outside the gene matches: 8. This CDR3 has 15 amino acids. Combining the CDR3 with reference TRBV2 and TRBJ2-5 gives the whole variable domain EPEVTQTPSHQVTQMGQEVILRCVPISNHLYFYWYRQILGQKVEFLVSFYNNEISEKSEIFDDQFSVERPDGSNFTLKIRSTKLEDSAMYFCASRERSGRQETQYFGPGTRLLVL.

This clone is medium-sized in the sample. The CDR3 goes on 3 residues after the read ends, and that part is filled in from the germline J gene. The chain uses TRBV7-9 and TRBJ1-2, with D possibly being TRBD1 (5 bases). The CDR3 loop spans 15 amino acids. Germline CDR1 reads SEHNR; CDR2 reads FQNEAQ (reference sequence). V was pared by 0 bases and J by 4 bases, with 12 bases between. The CDR3 sequence is CASSLAGAAFYGYTF. Partial CDR3 DNA: TGTGCCAGCAGCTTAGCAGGGGCGGCGTTCTATGGC.

The sample holds a few counts of this clone. The read finishes 3 residues shy of the CDR3 end, and the germline J gene is used to complete it. This chain connects TRBV5-1 to TRBJ2-2, with 11 nucleotides matching TRBD2. Per germline, CDR1 SGHRS and CDR2 YFSETQ. The CDR3 is 17 amino acids. V lost 4 bases and J lost 3; bases outside the gene matches: 8. CDR3 protein: CASSPTSGVRDTGELFF. Incomplete CDR3 DNA: TGCGCCAGCAGCCCGACTAGCGGGGTGAGGGACACCGGGGAG.

This clone was detected only a few times. Coverage ceases 3 residues before the CDR3 finishes, and the germline J gene fills in the end. V is TRBV7-2 and J is TRBJ1-5, with TRBD1 matching 9 bases. The CDR3 totals 15 residues. After removal of 3 bases from V and 5 bases from J, the junction contained 5 bases not matched to a gene. The germline V gene has CDR1 SGHTA and CDR2 FQGNSA. Here the CDR3 reads CASSFAGTGYQPQHF. The CDR3 DNA, read in part, is TGTGCCAGCAGCTTCGCCGGGACAGGGTATCAGCCC.

This clone was seen repeatedly, ten times or more. With the read ending 3 residues before the CDR3 end, the germline J gene is used to fill in that end. The rearrangement links TRBV5-4 to TRBJ2-1, with TRBD1 identical over 10 bases. Per the germline V gene, CDR1 is SGHNT and CDR2 is YYREEE (reference sequence). The J segment lost 4 bases and the V segment lost 0 bases, leaving 1 base of the junction unmatched. The CDR3 covers 15 residues. This chain's CDR3 is CASSLGTGGYNEQFF. Incomplete CDR3 DNA: TGTGCCAGCAGCTTGGGGACAGGGGGGTACAATGAG.

This clone was counted at least ten times. The CDR3 end falls 3 residues outside the read, so it is completed with the germline J gene. The chain employs TRBV14 and TRBJ2-7, with D perhaps TRBD2 (5 bases). The CDR3 sequence is 15 residues long. V lost 2 bases and J 3 bases, leaving 14 bases between the germline ends. CDR1 and CDR2 from the germline V gene are SGHDN and FVKESK. The CDR3 DNA, read in part, is TGTGCCAGCAGCCAATTAAAGGCGGGCCACTACGAG. This codes for CASSQLKAGHYE. The entire CDR3 protein is CASSQLKAGHYEQYF.

At least ten counts were recorded for this clone. The CDR3 goes on 3 residues after the read ends, and that part is filled in from the germline J gene. The chain joins TRBV5-1 to TRBJ2-7; 7 bases line up with TRBD1. The CDR3 extends over 14 amino acids. Germline V gene data show CDR1 as SGHRS and CDR2 as YFSETQ. The V and J ends lost 4 bases and 6 bases, in that order; junction bases with no gene match: 10. CDR3 bases read: TGCGCCAGCAGCGAACGACAGGGTCCCGGCGAG. Its protein is CASSERQGPGE. In full, the CDR3 is CASSERQGPGEQYF. The whole variable domain, remainder taken from reference TRBV5-1 and TRBJ2-7, is KAGVTQTPRYLIKTRGQQVTLSCSPISGHRSVSWYQQTPGQGLQFLFEYFSETQRNKGNFPGRFSGRQFSNSRSEMNVSTLELGDSALYLCASSERQGPGEQYFGPGTRLTVT.

This clone occurred many times. The read halts 3 residues ahead of the CDR3 end, with the missing end drawn from the germline J gene. The chain links TRBV7-9 to TRBJ2-1; 14 nucleotides line up with TRBD2. CDR1 is SEHNR, CDR2 FQNEAQ, per germline (reference sequence). The CDR3 is made up of 15 amino acids. Trimming took 4 bases from V and 7 from J; bases not matched to a gene: 3. The sequenced CDR3 bases are TGTGCCAGCAGCTCGCGACTAGCGGGGGGGAATGAG. Translation gives CASSSRLAGGNE. The whole CDR3 is CASSSRLAGGNEQFF.

The sample holds many counts of this clone. The read is 3 residues too short to cover the CDR3 end, so that end is filled in from the germline J gene. This sequence joins TRBV5-1 and TRBJ2-2; D gene unclear. V shed 3 bases and J shed 2 bases, with 5 bases lying between them. CDR1 is SGHRS, CDR2 YFSETQ, per germline. The CDR3 spans 13 residues. This chain's CDR3 is CASSYLNTGELFF. The sequenced part of the CDR3 DNA is TGCGCCAGCAGCTACCTAAACACCGGGGAG.

This clone was recorded many times. The DNA ends 3 residues before the CDR3 does, and the rest of the CDR3 is filled in from the germline J gene. The V call is TRBV7-2, the J call TRBJ2-7, with D possibly being TRBD2 (5 bases). V was cut by 1 base and J by 3 bases, with 7 bases left in between. The length of the CDR3 is 13 residues. The germline gives CDR1 SGHTA, CDR2 FQGNSA. CDR3 loop: CASSLGTVYEQYF. The part of the CDR3 DNA that was read is TGTGCCAGCAGCTTAGGGACTGTCTACGAG.

There are many counts of this clone. Read sequence stops 3 residues before the CDR3 end, and the germline J gene provides the missing end. The chain couples TRBV6-2 or TRBV6-3 to TRBJ2-5; 10 bases map to TRBD2. The CDR3 has 13 residues. Losses at the gene ends were 7 bases for V and 7 bases for J; bases not matched to a gene: 6. The germline V gene encodes CDR1 MNHEY and CDR2 SVGEGT. The chain's CDR3 is CASNGLAVATQYF. The covered CDR3 bases are TGTGCCAGCAACGGACTAGCGGTAGCGACC.

This clone was counted ten times or more. The read terminates 3 residues ahead of where the CDR3 ends, so the germline J gene completes it. The chain couples TRBV30 to TRBJ2-2, with D perhaps TRBD1 (8 bases). Germline V gives CDR1 GTSNPN, CDR2 SVGIG (reference sequence). This CDR3 has 16 amino acids. V was shortened by 6 bases and J by 2 bases, with 19 bases between the two germline ends. The CDR3 DNA, read in part, is TGTGCCTGTAACAGGGGGGGGATGCTTAACACCGGGGAG. Its protein is CACNRGGMLNTGE. The entire CDR3 reads CACNRGGMLNTGELFF.

The sample holds many counts of this clone. This chain's CDR3 is CASSFGFGGVSNQPQHF. The part of the CDR3 DNA that was read is TGTGCCAGCAGCTTTGGTTTCGGAGGGGTCAGCAATCAGCCC. This sequence joins TRBV7-8 and TRBJ1-5, with D tentatively TRBD1 (5 bases). Sequencing ends 3 residues short of the CDR3 end; the germline J gene provides the rest. The CDR3 is 17 amino acids. Germline V gives CDR1 SGHVS, CDR2 FQNEAQ. V was trimmed by 3 bases and J by 1 base, leaving 16 bases between them.

This clone was found many times. The CDR3 DNA, read in part, is TGCAGTGCTAGTCCGGGACTAGCGGGGACCTCCTACGAG. This sequence encodes CSASPGLAGTSYE. Given in full, the CDR3 is CSASPGLAGTSYEQYF. This rearrangement joins TRBV20-1 to TRBJ2-7; 13 bases are shared with TRBD2. The sequenced fragment ends 3 residues before the CDR3 boundary, so the rest is inferred from the germline J gene. Trimming took 3 bases from V and 0 from J; bases not matched to a gene: 5. CDR1 and CDR2 (germline): DFQATT, SNEGSKA (reference sequence). The CDR3 sequence is 16 residues long.

This clone was observed at least ten times. The read comes to an end 3 residues before the CDR3 does, leaving the germline J gene to fill in the end. The chain carries TRBV7-8 and TRBJ1-4; D remains unclear. Germline CDR1 and CDR2: SGHVS and FQNEAQ. This CDR3 has 16 residues. Trimming cost V 0 bases and J 0 bases, with 8 bases left between them. This CDR3 reads CASSLAAPATNEKLFF. The CDR3 DNA, read in part, is TGTGCCAGCAGCTTAGCGGCCCCCGCAACTAATGAAAAA.